Given below is one TCR beta chain in context. Its antigen is still unknown. Unique molecular identifiers were present on the cDNA, and a universal primer site came from template switching. A single record per CDR3 protein comes from TCRdb applying MiXCR to the 5' RACE reads. The top ten clones hold around 2.1% of a sample with more than 250,000 distinct CDR3 sequences, approximately 8% of them seen once. This sample was taken from a study of identical twins. Findings of the study overall: Within cord blood, abundant beta clonotypes carried fewer insertions, but memory repertoires showed no such trend. Weaker excess sharing between twins was seen in beta out-of-frame sequences.

Healthy Caucasian donors formed the entire cohort. Germline loops: CDR1 MNHNS, CDR2 SASEGT. This CDR3 spans 19 amino acids. The J segment lost 2 bases and the V segment lost 4 bases, leaving 9 bases of the junction unmatched. These data were also filed under a second study, of yellow fever vaccine responses in identical twins.

This TCR was sampled from a young woman in good health. The material sequenced was memory (CD45RO+) T cells sorted from blood. The genes are TRBV6-1 and TRBJ2-2; 14 bases match TRBD2. The CDR3 loop reads CASSGAGTSGGRNTGELFF. The CDR3 DNA reads as TGTGCCAGCAGTGGGGCCGGGACTAGCGGGGGTAGAAACACCGGGGAGCTGTTTTTT.